This T cell receptor (beta chain) came from a study of blood T cell repertoires in COVID-19. Study as a whole: Material from acute and convalescent COVID-19 was sourced from the United States, Italy and Spain.

Participants were aged about 18 to 100 years from some 24 US areas. All recovered Cohort 3 donors got two negative PCRs, got clearance, or saw symptom resolution. Assay: immunoSEQ multiplex PCR; the TCRdb copy retains only in-frame clones and omits some. The data contain 150,000 or so clones, roughly 90% of them singletons. The length of the CDR3 is 14 residues. Germline V lookup: CDR1 KGHSH, CDR2 LQKENI. V was shortened by 4 bases and J by 1 base, with 10 bases between the two germline ends. This clone was counted only a few times. The chain uses TRBV18 and TRBJ1-1; D call uncertain. Sequenced input: PBMCs or T cells enriched from blood (not recorded which). This receptor was taken from a woman aged 45-59 years who had recovered from COVID-19. The chain's CDR3 is CASSRAGRNTEAFF. The CDR3 DNA reads as TGTGCCAGCTCACGGGCGGGGAGGAACACTGAAGCTTTCTTT. Together with reference TRBV18 and TRBJ1-1, the CDR3 gives the full variable domain: NAGVMQNPRHLVRRRGQEARLRCSPMKGHSHVYWYRQLPEEGLKFMVYLQKENIIDESGMPKERFSAEFPKEGPSILRIQQVVRGDSAAYFCASSRAGRNTEAFFGQGTRLTVV.